The rows below give T cell receptor beta chains drawn from one sample of a study of breast tumors, draining lymph nodes, adjacent tissues. TCRdb ran MiXCR on the multiplex PCR reads and lists one entry per CDR3 protein. The sample has fewer than 250,000 distinct CDR3 sequences, 32% seen once. The specimen sequenced was axillary lymph node tissue. These receptors were taken from a female donor with breast cancer. Some clones in this sample may be carry-over from other donors' samples. The CDR3 runs from the conserved cysteine through the conserved F or W. A D gene is named only where the DNA matches it firmly. The size field is filled for only some rows; it gives once, few, many or a size class.

v_call	d_call	clone_size	j_call	cdr3_nt	cdr3_aa
TRBV7-9	-	many	TRBJ2-3	TGTGCCAGCAGCTTAGGCGTCGGCAGGACCTCCACAGATACGCAGTATTTT	CASSLGVGRTSTDTQYF
TRBV12-3/TRBV12-4	TRBD1	many	TRBJ1-4	TGTGCCAGCAGTTTAGGGGGGACAGGGAGAGAAAAACTGTTTTTT	CASSLGGTGREKLFF
TRBV11-1	-	many	TRBJ2-5	TGTGCCAGCAGCTTTTTTGGTCAGAACCAAGAGACCCAGTACTTC	CASSFFGQNQETQYF
TRBV12-5	-	many	TRBJ2-1	TGTGCTAGTGGTACCCGGACCTACAATGAGCAGTTCTTC	CASGTRTYNEQFF
TRBV4-2	TRBD1	many	TRBJ1-2	TGTGCCAGCAGCCATAGGGACAGGGGCTCCTATGGCTACACCTTC	CASSHRDRGSYGYTF
TRBV6-5	-	-	TRBJ2-7	TGTGCCAGCAGTTGCGAAGGGAGATCCACCTACGAGCAGTGCTTC	CASSCEGRSTYEQCF
TRBV12-3/TRBV12-4	TRBD2	many	TRBJ2-1	TGTGCCAGCAGTTTCCCCAGCGGGAGGGTGGAGGAGCAGTTCTTC	CASSFPSGRVEEQFF
TRBV7-2	TRBD2	many	TRBJ2-1	TGTGCCAGCAGCGGCTGGGCGGGAGTCAACAATGAGCAGTTCTTC	CASSGWAGVNNEQFF
TRBV19	TRBD2	-	TRBJ2-1	TGTGCTCCCGGGACTAGCAGATACAATGAGCAGTTCTTC	CAPGTSRYNEQFF
TRBV4-3	TRBD2	many	TRBJ2-3	TGCGCCAGCAGCCAAGATGGGGGAGGGGTACAGAATACGCAGTATTTT	CASSQDGGGVQNTQYF
TRBV10-2	TRBD1	many	TRBJ2-2	TGCGCCAGCAGTGAGGGGACAGGGCCCGGCACCGGGGAGCTGTTTTTT	CASSEGTGPGTGELFF
TRBV7-2	-	many	TRBJ2-3	TGTGCCAGCAGCTCGCTTGGGGTAGATACGCAGTATTTT	CASSSLGVDTQYF
TRBV7-9	-	many	TRBJ2-1	TGTGCCAGCAGACAAACCGACCCGGTGGGGAATGAGCAGTTCTTC	CASRQTDPVGNEQFF
TRBV4-1	TRBD2	many	TRBJ2-7	TGCGCCAGCAGCCAAGAGGGACTAGGCCAGCAGTACTTC	CASSQEGLGQQYF
TRBV6-5	TRBD2	many	TRBJ2-1	TGTGCCAGCAGAGGGGCGGGAGGCCCGCCGGAGCAGTTCTTC	CASRGAGGPPEQFF
TRBV19	-	many	TRBJ1-2	TGTGCCAGTAGTATATCCAGGGACTGGGGCTACACCTTC	CASSISRDWGYTF
TRBV7-9	-	many	TRBJ2-1	TGTGCCAGCAGCCCAGTAGGCCCCGCCGAAACAATCGAGCAGTTCTTC	CASSPVGPAETIEQFF
TRBV20-1	-	many	TRBJ2-7	TGCAGTGCTAGCCTCCGCTTCTACGAGCAGTACTTC	CSASLRFYEQYF
TRBV10-3	-	few	TRBJ1-1	TGTGCCATCAGTCGGACGGGGAACACTGAAGCTTTCTTT	CAISRTGNTEAFF
TRBV7-3	TRBD2	many	TRBJ2-1	TGTGCCAGCAGCCCCACGTCCCGGACTAGCGATTTCTTC	CASSPTSRTSDFF
TRBV3-1	TRBD2	many	TRBJ2-7	TGTGCCAGCAGCCAAGAAATCCCTCTAGCGGGAGGGCGGAACGAGCAGTACTTC	CASSQEIPLAGGRNEQYF
TRBV29-1	TRBD1	-	TRBJ1-2	TGCAGCGTTGCCCCTCCAGATTCGACAGGGTCTAACTATGGCTACACCTTC	CSVAPPDSTGSNYGYTF
TRBV12-5	-	many	TRBJ1-6	TGTGCTAGTGGTCGCGCCAGGGTTTCCTATAATTCACCCCTCCACTTT	CASGRARVSYNSPLHF
TRBV12-3/TRBV12-4	-	many	TRBJ1-3	TGTGCCAGCAGCGCCACGTCTGGAAACACCATATATTTT	CASSATSGNTIYF
TRBV20-1	-	many	TRBJ2-5	TGCAGTGCTCATCATGGGGTTCAAGAGACCCAGTACTTC	CSAHHGVQETQYF
TRBV27	-	-	TRBJ2-7	TGTGCCAGCAGTTTAACGAGGCCCCAGGGGCGGTCCTACGAGCAGTACTTC	CASSLTRPQGRSYEQYF
TRBV4-1	-	few	TRBJ2-7	TGCGCCAGCAGCCAGCGGGACTTCCTGGGTCCTACCTACGAGCAGTACTTC	CASSQRDFLGPTYEQYF
TRBV20-1	-	-	TRBJ1-2	TGCGGTGCCAGCAGCGGGGATAACTATGGCTACACCTTC	CGASSGDNYGYTF
TRBV24-1	-	many	TRBJ2-1	TGTGCCACCAGTGATGTGGGGTGGAATGAGCAGTTCTTC	CATSDVGWNEQFF
TRBV4-3	-	-	TRBJ1-4	TGCGCCAGCAGCCAAGATCAACGGACTAATGAAAAACTGTTTTTT	CASSQDQRTNEKLFF
TRBV14	-	-	TRBJ2-5	TGTGCCAGCAGCCAGGCAGCGAGGGAGACCCAGTACTTC	CASSQAARETQYF
TRBV7-2	TRBD1	-	TRBJ1-6	TGTGCCAGCAGCCGAGGAGGGCCGGACAGGGGGGGATCACCCCTCCACTTT	CASSRGGPDRGGSPLHF
TRBV19	TRBD1	-	TRBJ2-5	TGTGCCAGTAGTCTGGACAGGGGGCGCCGGCTAGAGACCCAGTACTTC	CASSLDRGRRLETQYF
TRBV5-8	TRBD1	few	TRBJ1-1	TGTGCCAGCAGCCCCGACAGGGATTCTTTGAACACTGAAGCTTTCTTT	CASSPDRDSLNTEAFF
TRBV19	-	many	TRBJ2-7	TGTGCCAGTAGTTCCCGTGGAGTTTTCCCCTCCTACGAGCAGTACTTC	CASSSRGVFPSYEQYF
TRBV5-5	TRBD1	-	TRBJ1-1	TGTGCCAGCAGCCTACAGGGGGCGCCGGGCACTGAAGCTTTCTTT	CASSLQGAPGTEAFF
TRBV6-6	-	few	TRBJ1-1	TGTGCCAGCAGTAGAGGACAGCCCGAGACTTTCTTT	CASSRGQPETFF
TRBV9	TRBD1	many	TRBJ1-2	TGTGCCAGCAGCGTAGGACAGGGGCGCCGATCTAACTATGGCTACACCTTC	CASSVGQGRRSNYGYTF
TRBV29-1	-	-	TRBJ2-7	TGCAGCTCAGGGTCGAGCTCCTACGAGCAGTACTTC	CSSGSSSYEQYF
TRBV10-3	-	-	TRBJ1-3	TGTGCCATCAGTGAGTCGAGCACACTCGGTGGGCGAAACACCATATATTTT	CAISESSTLGGRNTIYF
TRBV19	-	many	TRBJ1-2	TGTGCCAGTAGTAACGACAGGATTGGCTACACCTTC	CASSNDRIGYTF
TRBV6-2/TRBV6-3	-	-	TRBJ1-5	TGTGCCGGCAGTTACTTAGAATATGTCGACAGGTCCTATCAGCCCCAGCATTTT	CAGSYLEYVDRSYQPQHF
TRBV5-6	-	many	TRBJ2-5	TGTGCCAGCAGCTCCTACCAAGGGTGGGGGGAGACCCAGTACTTC	CASSSYQGWGETQYF
TRBV9	TRBD2	many	TRBJ2-1	TGTGCCAGCACCCGCCTAGCGGCGGATAGCAATGAGCAGTTCTTC	CASTRLAADSNEQFF
TRBV5-8	-	many	TRBJ2-2	TGTGCCAGCAACCGGAGGCGGTGGACCGGGGAGCTGTTTTTT	CASNRRRWTGELFF
TRBV20-1	TRBD2	many	TRBJ2-4	TGCAGTGCTAGAGATTTGGCGGGAGCGGGAGGGTTGGAAAACATTCAGTACTTC	CSARDLAGAGGLENIQYF
TRBV5-1	-	-	TRBJ2-3	TGCGCCAGCAGTGCTGACAGAGGGTTCACAGATACGCAGTATTTT	CASSADRGFTDTQYF
TRBV2	TRBD2	many	TRBJ2-5	TGTGCCAGCAGTGAAGGCCTAGCGGGAGCCGGGGAAAAGACCCAGTACTTC	CASSEGLAGAGEKTQYF
TRBV6-5	-	many	TRBJ2-2	TGTGCCAGCAGTTACTCCGGCAGTCCCACCGGGGAGCTGTTTTTT	CASSYSGSPTGELFF
TRBV5-1	-	-	TRBJ1-3	TGCGCCAGCAACTTCAGGGGAGACCCCGGATACTCCATATATTTT	CASNFRGDPGYSIYF
TRBV13	-	-	TRBJ2-6	TGTGCCAGCAGCTTAGGGGCCAACGTCCTGACTTTC	CASSLGANVLTF
TRBV15	-	-	TRBJ2-2	TGTGCCACCAGCAGAGGCGATAACACCGGGGAGCTGTTTTTT	CATSRGDNTGELFF
TRBV12-3/TRBV12-4	-	many	TRBJ2-2	TGTGCCAGCAGTCCACAGCGATCCGCCGGGGAGCTGTTTTTT	CASSPQRSAGELFF
TRBV29-1	TRBD2	many	TRBJ2-7	TGCAGCGTCCGGACTAGCGGGAGGGACGAGCAGTACTTC	CSVRTSGRDEQYF
TRBV6-2/TRBV6-3	TRBD1	few	TRBJ1-5	TGTGCCAGCAGAGACCCGACCTCGACAGGGGATAGCAATCAGCCCCAGCATTTT	CASRDPTSTGDSNQPQHF
TRBV27	-	many	TRBJ2-3	TGTGCCAGCAGTTCAAACAGGGATGCAGATACGCAGTATTTT	CASSSNRDADTQYF
TRBV5-6	TRBD1	-	TRBJ1-2	TGTGCCAGCAGCTTACAGGGGTCGGTGGGAGTCACCTTC	CASSLQGSVGVTF